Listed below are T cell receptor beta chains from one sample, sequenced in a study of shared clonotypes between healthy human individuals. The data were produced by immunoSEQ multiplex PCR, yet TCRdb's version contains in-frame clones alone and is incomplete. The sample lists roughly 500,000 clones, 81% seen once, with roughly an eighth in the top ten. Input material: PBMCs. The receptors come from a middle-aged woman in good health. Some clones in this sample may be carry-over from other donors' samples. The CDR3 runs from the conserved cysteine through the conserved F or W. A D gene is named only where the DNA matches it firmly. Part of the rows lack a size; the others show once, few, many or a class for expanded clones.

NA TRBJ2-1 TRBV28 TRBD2 CASSFPSGREAVANEQFF
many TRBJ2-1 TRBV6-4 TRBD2 CASSRLAGEGNEQFF
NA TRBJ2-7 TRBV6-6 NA CASSYSNKGTYEQYF
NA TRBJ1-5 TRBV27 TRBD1 CASSFRAGGLQPQHF
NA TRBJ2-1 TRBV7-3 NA CASSSRLGSNEQFF
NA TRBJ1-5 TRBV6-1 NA CASRGGHHSNQPQHF
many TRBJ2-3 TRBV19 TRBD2 CASSGLAGDTDTQYF
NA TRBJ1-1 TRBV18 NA CASSPPRGERYEAFF
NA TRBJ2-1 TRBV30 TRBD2 CAWSDPRGSGTLGEQFF
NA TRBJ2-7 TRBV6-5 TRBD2 CASSPSRLASYEQYF
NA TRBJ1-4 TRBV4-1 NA CASSRRIATNEKLFF
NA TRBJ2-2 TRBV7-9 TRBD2 CASSLAGGGTGELFF
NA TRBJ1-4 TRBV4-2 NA CASSHDRPGQQKLFF
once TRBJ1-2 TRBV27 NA CASSPGQSYGYTF
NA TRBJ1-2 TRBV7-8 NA CASSFGPARQAIRRGYTF
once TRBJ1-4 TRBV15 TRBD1 CATSIPGGMDEKLFF
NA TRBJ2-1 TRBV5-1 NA CASSLDGPAYNEQFF
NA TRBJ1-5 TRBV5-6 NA CASTRGGGNQPQHF
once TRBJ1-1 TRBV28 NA CASSFRGGADTEAFF
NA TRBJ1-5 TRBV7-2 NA CASSSISGSNQPQHF
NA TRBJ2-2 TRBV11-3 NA CASSIGANTGELFF
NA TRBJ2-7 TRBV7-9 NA CASSTGPSYEQYF
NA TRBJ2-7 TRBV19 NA CASSTGLQAYEQYF
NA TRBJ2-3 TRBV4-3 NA CASSQGTRTTTQYF
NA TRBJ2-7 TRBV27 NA CASSSTGRGDEQYF
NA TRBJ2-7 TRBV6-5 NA CASGGRVEQYF
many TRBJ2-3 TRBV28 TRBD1 CASGPGQGSDTDTQYF
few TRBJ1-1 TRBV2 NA CASSVTGKDTEAFF
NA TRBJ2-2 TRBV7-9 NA CASRIAPGELFF